This T cell receptor (beta chain) was retrieved from a study of T cell responses to AZD1222 COVID-19 vaccine (dated by TCRdb to 2020 to 2022). At the level of the whole study: AZD1222 recipients with second doses at about 4 weeks or about 12 weeks were pooled, because spike-specific TCR depth and breadth did not differ between schedules. A total of under 250 trial participants underwent TCR sequencing, of whom some 200 had received two doses of AZD1222 and about 26 had received two doses of the MenACWY control vaccine. Trial participants were enrolled by age into 18-55, 56-69 and 70-plus year subgroups, with about 150, 28 and 57 TCR-sequenced participants respectively. The paper's findings and limits, for the study overall: Because no day 14 peak-response samples were available, repertoires were characterized only after the peak T cell response. Only five or six AZD1222 recipients were SARS-CoV-2 seropositive at baseline, limiting conclusions about previously exposed vaccinees. The 56-69-year group was small, and its depth increase did not reach significance, likely because of low power. Most participants were white British and females outnumbered males, and the authors suggested that clonal diversity may have been underestimated. A significant rise in spike-specific TCR breadth and depth was observed after two AZD1222 doses relative to day 0 and relative to MenACWY recipients. Epitopes outside the regions mutated in the B.1.351 and B.1.1.7 variants were reportedly recognized by nearly half of the unique spike-specific TCRs. The whole spike protein was spanned by vaccine-associated CD4 TCRs, and dominant responses were seen in regions 160-218 and 743-854.

On this clone: Its antigen remains undetermined. No base quality information exists; no much larger clone differs at one position.

The CDR3 regions of human TCRbeta chains were analyzed by immunosequencing. The source study handled its data this way. TCRs in the repertoires were compared against a reference library of SARS-CoV-2-specific TCRs that had been generated with the MIRA antigen-specificity platform. Breadth was defined as the fraction of unique TCRs that were SARS-CoV-2-associated, and depth was defined as the fraction of total T cells that were SARS-CoV-2-associated. Using the MIRA data, each spike-specific TCR was mapped to the spike region that the TCR reacts to and placed in a CD4 or CD8 class. Log10-transformed breadth and depth values were compared by one-way ANOVA with Sidak's multiple comparisons tests. Imported from immuneACCESS, the table was reduced by TCRdb to in-frame sequences with V and J called. These copies leave out some clones; in studies compared against another copy, an unresolved V gene accounts for under half, and the cause of the remainder is not known. V, J and clone size are taken as reported in that table, and D and trimming were inferred from the DNA itself. This sample has about 110,000 clones in its table, and more than 70% of those were observed once. The ten top clones hold roughly 7% of the sample.

The time point tag for this specimen amounts to: baseline before first vaccination. Vaccinee samples came from UK trials COV001 and COV002, including a single-blind randomized controlled phase 2/3 trial of AZD1222 (ChAdOx1 nCoV-19) in healthy adults. For TCRbeta chain sequencing, PBMC samples from trial participants were taken at day 0 and at day 28 after the second dose. The clonotype originates from an adult in good health. Specimen: peripheral blood, collected on day 0 of AZD1222 vaccination.

The CDR3 corresponds to CASSLDRGSLYEQYF. The base sequence is TGTGCCAGCAGCCTTGACAGGGGTTCCCTCTACGAGCAGTACTTC. The chain employs TRBV11-3 and TRBJ2-7; 8 bases in between match TRBD1. CDR1 and CDR2, looked up from the germline V gene, are SGHNT and YENEEA. The CDR3 covers 15 residues, taking in both the cysteine and the phenylalanine. The only DNA kept is the CDR3, 45 bases in frame from the first base. Unmatched junction bases come to 9, with V trimmed by 5 bases and J by 3 bases.